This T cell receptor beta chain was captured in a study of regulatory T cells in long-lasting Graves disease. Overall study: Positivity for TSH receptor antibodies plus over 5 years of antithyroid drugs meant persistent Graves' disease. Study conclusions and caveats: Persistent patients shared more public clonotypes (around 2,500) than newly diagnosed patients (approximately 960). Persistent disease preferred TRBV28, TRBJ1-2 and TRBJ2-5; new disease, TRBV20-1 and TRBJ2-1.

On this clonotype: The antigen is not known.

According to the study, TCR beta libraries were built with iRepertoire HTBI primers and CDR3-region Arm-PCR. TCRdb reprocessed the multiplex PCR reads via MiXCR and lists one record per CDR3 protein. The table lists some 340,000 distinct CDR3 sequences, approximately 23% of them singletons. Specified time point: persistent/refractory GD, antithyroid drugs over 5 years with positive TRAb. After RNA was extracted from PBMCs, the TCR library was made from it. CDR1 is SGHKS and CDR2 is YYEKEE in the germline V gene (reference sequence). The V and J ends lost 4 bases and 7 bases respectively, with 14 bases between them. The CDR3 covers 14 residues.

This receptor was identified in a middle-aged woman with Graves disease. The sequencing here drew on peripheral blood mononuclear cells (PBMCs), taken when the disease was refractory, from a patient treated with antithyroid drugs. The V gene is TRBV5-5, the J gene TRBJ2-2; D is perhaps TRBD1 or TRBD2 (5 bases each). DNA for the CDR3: TGTGCCAGCAGCGTGGCCGGGGCCATCGGGGAGCTGTTTTTT. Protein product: CASSVAGAIGELFF.